One sample yielded the 7 T cell receptor beta chains listed below, sequenced in a study of blood T cells in healthy people across ages. Together with a sample-barcoded 5' primer, a J-beta primer mix was included in a second PCR lasting about 7 to 11 cycles. TCRdb redid the calling of the 5' RACE reads with MiXCR, one entry per CDR3 protein. The sample gives more than 500,000 distinct CDR3 sequences, about 25% of which show up once; under 20% is in the top ten. The sequencing input was blood. All receptors derive from a woman in her seventies in good health.

This clonotype has only a few counts. The chain uses TRBV6-1 and TRBJ1-2; perhaps TRBD1 as D (5 bases). V was cut by 7 bases and J by 4 bases, with 13 bases left in between. CDR3 length equals 13 residues. Germline V gene sequence: CDR1 MNHNS, CDR2 SASEGT. The CDR3 here is CASNGDRAYGYTF. For the CDR3, the DNA is TGTGCCAGCAATGGAGACAGAGCCTATGGCTACACCTTC.

This clonotype turned up a few times. At one end, the junction sequence differs from germline, possibly due to a read error. The CDR3 protein is CASSLYGTQSKDTQYF. The CDR3 region has the DNA TGTGCCAGTAGCTTATATGGGACCCAAAGTAAAGATACGCAGTATTTT. This chain connects TRBV7-2 to TRBJ2-3; D might be TRBD1 or TRBD2, each matching 5 bases. Germline lookup yields CDR1 SGHTA and CDR2 FQGNSA. This CDR3 has 16 residues.

The sample holds a few counts of this clonotype. The V gene is TRBV18, the J gene TRBJ1-5; 7 bases align to TRBD1. Trimming cost V 5 bases and J 4 bases; bases outside gene matches: 17. CDR1 KGHSH and CDR2 LQKENI come from the germline V gene. The CDR3 extends over 18 amino acids. CDR3 loop: CASSALSTGFGENQPQHF. The CDR3 DNA reads TGTGCCAGCTCAGCATTATCGACAGGGTTTGGTGAAAATCAGCCCCAGCATTTT.

This chain links TRBV27 with TRBJ1-3; 12 positions match TRBD1. V shed 5 bases, J shed 4 bases, and the junction held 9 bases outside the gene matches. CDR1 is MNHEY and CDR2 is SMNVEV in the germline V gene (reference sequence). The CDR3 spans 17 residues. CDR3 residues: CASSGSRDRGRGNTIYF. The CDR3 nucleotides are TGTGCCAGCAGTGGAAGCCGGGACAGGGGGCGGGGAAACACCATATATTTT.

In its sample, this clonotype was seen a few times. The V gene is TRBV6-1, the J gene TRBJ1-6; unclear D gene. Germline CDR1 is MNHNS and CDR2 is SASEGT. This CDR3 spans 16 amino acids. V dropped 7 bases and J dropped 5 bases, with 18 bases sitting between them. This CDR3 is CASTPWGKTHNSPLHF. Here the CDR3 DNA reads TGTGCCAGCACCCCCTGGGGAAAAACCCATAATTCACCCCTCCACTTT.

The rearrangement links TRBV18 to TRBJ2-4; D not resolved. This CDR3 contains 14 residues. Trimming took off 6 bases at V and 4 bases at J, with 13 bases between the two ends. The V gene's germline CDR1 is KGHSH and CDR2 LQKENI. CDR3 in amino acids: CASSPAAGKNIQYF. CDR3 nucleotide sequence: TGTGCCAGCTCCCCGGCGGCAGGAAAAAACATTCAGTACTTC.

This clonotype has a count of ten or more. This chain connects TRBV2 to TRBJ2-7, with D unclear. Trimming stripped 7 bases from V and 1 base from J, with 11 bases between. This CDR3 region has 13 residues. CDR1 and CDR2 from the germline V gene are SNHLY and FYNNEI. The CDR3 DNA sequence: TGTGCCAGCATCCCCAGCGATTCCTACGAGCAGTACTTC. Protein sequence: CASIPSDSYEQYF.